These 25 T cell receptor beta chains originate from one sample sequenced in a study of cytomegalovirus exposure and HLA in healthy donors. Generated by immunoSEQ multiplex PCR, the TCRdb table keeps only in-frame clones and is missing some. Counted here are 330,000 or so clones, approximately 90% occurring once; the ten biggest clones make up 0.7% to 0.85%. The specimen sequenced was PBMCs. The receptors derive from a young woman in good health and CMV-seronegative.

The genes are TRBV18 and TRBJ1-1; TRBD1 agrees at 9 bases. Trimming removed 5 bases from V and 1 base from J; junction bases left unmatched: 5. This CDR3 region has 15 residues. Germline V gene data show CDR1 as KGHSH and CDR2 as LQKENI. Here the CDR3 DNA reads TGTGCCAGCTCAGCCGGGACAGGGTCGAACACTGAAGCTTTCTTT. Protein sequence: CASSAGTGSNTEAFF.

The gene calls are TRBV7-8 and TRBJ2-3; possibly TRBD2 for D (6 bases). The V gene's germline CDR1 is SGHVS and CDR2 FQNEAQ. This CDR3 is built from 15 residues. V was clipped by 8 bases and J by 4 bases, with 19 bases between them. The CDR3 DNA is TGTGCCAGCGCCCGAGGGCTAGCGAGTGCAGATACGCAGTATTTT. This gives the protein CASARGLASADTQYF.

This clone was seen a single time. The chain joins TRBV18 to TRBJ2-1, with D maybe TRBD1 (5 bases). With 3 bases removed from V and 0 bases from J, the gap between germline ends came to 9 bases. Germline-derived CDR1 and CDR2 are KGHSH and LQKENI. The CDR3 is made up of 15 amino acids. The CDR3 is CASSPQGNSYNEQFF. Here the CDR3 DNA reads TGTGCCAGCTCACCCCAGGGAAACTCCTACAATGAGCAGTTCTTC.

The chain is built from TRBV5-4 and TRBJ2-2; 14 bases match TRBD2. The trim removed 4 bases at V and 3 bases at J, leaving 2 bases unmatched. The CDR3 totals 16 residues. Germline V gene lookup returns CDR1 SGHNT and CDR2 YYREEE (reference sequence). CDR3 sequence reads: CASSPGLAGDTGELFF. The DNA of the CDR3 is TGTGCCAGCAGCCCGGGACTAGCGGGAGACACCGGGGAGCTGTTTTTT.

V usage is TRBV6-5 and J usage is TRBJ2-7; tentative D call: TRBD1 (5 bases). From germline, CDR1 is MNHEY and CDR2 SVGAGI. The CDR3 contains 11 residues. V was pared by 10 bases and J by 6 bases, with 13 bases between. The chain's CDR3 is CATEGDGEQYF. In DNA form, the CDR3 reads TGTGCCACTGAAGGGGATGGCGAGCAGTACTTC.

The chain uses TRBV6-1 and TRBJ2-1; possible D gene TRBD1, 6 bases. Trimming stripped 4 bases from V and 9 bases from J, with 10 bases between. Germline CDR1 reads MNHNS; CDR2 reads SASEGT. The length of the CDR3 is 12 residues. The CDR3 sequence is CASSGGRAEQFF. The CDR3 DNA reads TGTGCCAGCAGTGGGGGGCGGGCTGAGCAGTTCTTC.

With regard to this clone: Additional DNA sequences in this sample encode the identical CDR3. This chain uses TRBV5-1 with TRBJ1-1; maybe TRBD1 (6 bases). The V and J ends lost 0 bases and 1 base respectively, with 7 bases between them. This CDR3 comprises 14 residues. The germline V gene encodes CDR1 SGHRS and CDR2 YFSETQ. CDR3 DNA sequence: TGCGCCAGCAGCTTGGCGGGACAGAACACTGAAGCTTTCTTT. This encodes CASSLAGQNTEAFF.

The chain is built from TRBV27 and TRBJ2-7; the D gene is possibly TRBD1 (6 bases). The CDR3 totals 15 residues. The germline gives CDR1 MNHEY, CDR2 SMNVEV (reference sequence). The V and J ends lost 6 bases and 2 bases respectively, with 17 bases between them. This chain's CDR3 is CASSLSGDQPYEQYF. The CDR3 DNA reads TGTGCCAGCAGCCTTTCAGGGGACCAGCCCTACGAGCAGTACTTC.

This chain connects TRBV10-3 to TRBJ1-5; possibly TRBD1 for D (6 bases). The germline V gene encodes CDR1 ENHRY and CDR2 SYGVKD. V was shortened by 8 bases and J by 6 bases, with 17 bases between the two germline ends. This CDR3 region has 14 residues. DNA for the CDR3: TGTGCCATCGCCCCGGGGGGGGGCGGTCAGCCCCAGCATTTT. Protein: CAIAPGGGGQPQHF.

V is TRBV7-3 and J is TRBJ2-2, with D maybe TRBD1 (6 bases). Trimming left V 2 bases short and J 4 bases short, with 11 bases between. Germline CDR1 and CDR2: SGHTA and FQGTGA. The CDR3 consists of 15 residues. CDR3 residues: CASSLYSRGTGELFF. The DNA for the CDR3 is TGTGCCAGCAGCTTATATTCCAGGGGCACCGGGGAGCTGTTTTTT.

This clone was seen only a few times. The rearrangement joins TRBV9 to TRBJ1-1; weak D call: TRBD1 (6 bases). The CDR3 contains 15 residues. Trimming took 0 bases from V and 3 from J, leaving 12 bases between them. Germline CDR1 is SGDLS and CDR2 is YYNGEE. The CDR3 here is CASSVGVQGYTEAFF. CDR3 DNA sequence: TGTGCCAGCAGCGTAGGGGTACAGGGTTACACTGAAGCTTTCTTT.

Ten or more counts support this clone. This chain connects TRBV27 to TRBJ2-1, with D tentatively TRBD2 (6 bases). The CDR3 is 18 residues long. Per the germline V gene, CDR1 is MNHEY and CDR2 is SMNVEV (reference sequence). V was pared by 1 base and J by 7 bases, with 23 bases between. Written as DNA, the CDR3 is TGTGCCAGCAGTTTATGGGTGTCAAGGGCGGGGCCGGGGAATGAGCAGTTCTTC. As protein: CASSLWVSRAGPGNEQFF.

V gene TRBV5-1 combines with J gene TRBJ2-3; TRBD2 agrees at 11 bases. The V and J ends lost 7 bases and 0 bases, in that order; junction bases with no gene match: 7. Germline V gives CDR1 SGHRS, CDR2 YFSETQ. This CDR3 has 16 residues. The CDR3 nucleotides are TGCGCCAGCGGGACTAGCGGTATTACTAGCACAGATACGCAGTATTTT. Translation: CASGTSGITSTDTQYF.

The gene calls are TRBV9 and TRBJ2-7; TRBD2 might be the D (6 bases). The V gene's germline CDR1 is SGDLS and CDR2 YYNGEE. This CDR3 comprises 15 residues. V was clipped by 3 bases and J by 1 base, with 14 bases between them. The DNA of the CDR3 is TGTGCCAGCAGCGGTGGTAATAGCGGTTCCTACGAGCAGTACTTC. As protein: CASSGGNSGSYEQYF.

The genes are TRBV21-1 and TRBJ1-4; the table's D call, TRBD1, has no DNA check behind it. TRBV21-1 is a pseudogene segment. This CDR3 region has 14 residues. CDR3: CASSNPTTNEKLFF. DNA of the CDR3: TGTGCCAGCAGCAACCCAACAACTAATGAAAAACTGTTTTTT.

The rearrangement joins TRBV4-3 to TRBJ2-5; D gene ambiguous. V lost 1 base and J lost 5, with 20 bases in between. The germline gives CDR1 LGHNA, CDR2 YSLEER. This CDR3 spans 17 amino acids. CDR3: CASSQVAPGSGWETQYF. The DNA for the CDR3 is TGCGCCAGCAGCCAAGTAGCCCCCGGTTCCGGGTGGGAGACCCAGTACTTC.

The chain links TRBV29-1 to TRBJ1-1; D possibly corresponds to TRBD1 (5 bases). Germline-derived CDR1 and CDR2 are SQVTM and ANQGSEA. The V gene lost 5 bases and the J gene lost 0 bases, with 10 bases spanning the gap. The CDR3 sequence is 13 residues long. As DNA, the CDR3 is TGCAGCGTTTCGACAGTATTGAACACTGAAGCTTTCTTT. Translating it yields CSVSTVLNTEAFF.

The V call is TRBV5-1, the J call TRBJ2-5, with D possibly being TRBD1 (6 bases). V lost 1 base and J lost 1, with 8 bases in between. CDR3 length: 14 amino acids. Germline V gene lookup returns CDR1 SGHRS and CDR2 YFSETQ. CDR3 bases: TGCGCCAGCAGCTTGCGGACAGCCCAAGAGACCCAGTACTTC. Translating gives CASSLRTAQETQYF.

The chain combines TRBV14 with TRBJ2-2; 7 nucleotides match TRBD1. The V gene end was trimmed by 6 bases and the J gene end by 5 bases; junction bases not matched to a gene: 3. The CDR3 covers 13 residues. Germline loops: CDR1 SGHDN, CDR2 FVKESK. DNA for the CDR3: TGTGCCAGCAGTAGACAGGGTACCGGGGAGCTGTTTTTT. Its translation: CASSRQGTGELFF.

This clone came up a few times. Other DNA sequences in this sample translate to the same CDR3. CDR3: CASSTTGNQPQHF. Here the CDR3 DNA reads TGTGCCAGCAGTACGACAGGGAATCAGCCCCAGCATTTT. The chain combines TRBV27 with TRBJ1-5; the match to TRBD1 covers 7 bases. There are 13 residues in the CDR3. J was trimmed by 4 bases and V by 5 bases; bases with no gene match: 2. The germline gives CDR1 MNHEY, CDR2 SMNVEV (reference sequence).

In nucleotides, the CDR3 is TGCGCCAGCAGCCCCATGGGGGGGCATCAGCCCCAGCATTTT. It specifies CASSPMGGHQPQHF. This chain uses TRBV5-1 with TRBJ1-5; tentatively, D is TRBD1 (6 bases). Germline V gene sequence: CDR1 SGHRS, CDR2 YFSETQ. The CDR3 covers 14 residues. The V end lost 4 bases, the J end lost 5 bases, and 13 bases lay between the germline ends.

The genes are TRBV29-1 and TRBJ2-1; 11 nucleotides match TRBD2. The germline gives CDR1 SQVTM, CDR2 ANQGSEA. There are 14 residues in the CDR3. Losses at the gene ends were 7 bases for V and 4 bases for J; bases not matched to a gene: 6. The CDR3 loop reads CSGTGTSGYNEQFF. CDR3 DNA: TGCAGCGGGACGGGGACTAGCGGTTACAATGAGCAGTTCTTC.

The chain combines TRBV4-3 with TRBJ2-7; perhaps TRBD2 as D (5 bases). Germline CDR1 and CDR2: LGHNA and YSLEER. V dropped 2 bases and J dropped 9 bases, with 20 bases sitting between them. The CDR3 consists of 15 residues. The CDR3 nucleotides are TGCGCCAGCAGCCAAAATCGGGGAGACGGGGTTTGGCAGTACTTC. Residues: CASSQNRGDGVWQYF.

The rearrangement links TRBV4-3 to TRBJ2-1; D gene uncertain. This CDR3 has 13 amino acids. CDR1 LGHNA and CDR2 YSLEER come from the germline V gene. V lost 2 bases and J lost 2, with 4 bases in between. The CDR3 DNA is TGCGCCAGCAGCCAAACTGCCTACAATGAGCAGTTCTTC. Translated: CASSQTAYNEQFF.

This clone was detected only a few times. This chain joins TRBV5-1 and TRBJ2-2, with 7 bases fitting TRBD2. Unmatched junction bases numbered 18, after V lost 0 bases and J lost 4 bases. The germline gives CDR1 SGHRS, CDR2 YFSETQ. The CDR3 has 20 residues. The CDR3 nucleotides read TGCGCCAGCAGCTTGGCCGACCGTGCTGCAAGCGGGATGGGCACCGGGGAGCTGTTTTTT. As protein: CASSLADRAASGMGTGELFF.